The 18 T cell receptor beta chains reported below all come from one sample, sequenced in a study of blood T cell repertoires in COVID-19. Clones were read by immunoSEQ multiplex PCR, and TCRdb kept only the in-frame ones, dropping some. The data contain 200,000 or so clones, roughly 82% of them singletons. What was sequenced was peripheral blood. These receptor sequences come from a woman in her 30s with acute or convalescent COVID-19.

The chain employs TRBV2 and TRBJ2-1, with 7 positions matching TRBD2. Germline CDR1 SNHLY, CDR2 FYNNEI. This CDR3 has 15 residues. The junction had 15 bases not matched to a gene; V was cut back by 8 bases and J by 8 bases. The DNA of the CDR3 is TGTGCCAGCGGCAGGGATAGCGGGCCTTGGGATGAGCAGTTCTTC. Translated: CASGRDSGPWDEQFF.

CDR3 nucleotides: TGTGCCAGCAGCTTCGGGGGTCGGGATGGCTACACCTTC. It encodes CASSFGGRDGYTF. V is TRBV7-3 and J is TRBJ1-2; possibly TRBD1 for D (5 bases). Germline CDR1 is SGHTA and CDR2 is FQGTGA. Trimming took off 3 bases at V and 6 bases at J, with 11 bases between the two ends. This CDR3 contains 13 residues.

The rearrangement links TRBV12-3 or TRBV12-4 to TRBJ1-1; perhaps TRBD1 as D (5 bases). V was shortened by 3 bases and J by 8 bases, with 13 bases between the two germline ends. This CDR3 is built from 13 residues. Here the CDR3 reads CASSFRVAGEAFF. CDR3 sequence (DNA): TGTGCCAGCAGTTTTCGGGTGGCAGGGGAAGCTTTCTTT.

A word on this clone: This same CDR3 is encoded by further DNA sequences in the sample. The genes are TRBV12-3 or TRBV12-4 and TRBJ2-7; unclear D gene. V was trimmed by 3 bases and J by 2 bases, leaving 5 bases between them. There are 12 residues in the CDR3. Here the CDR3 reads CASSFGTYEQYF. The CDR3 nucleotides read TGTGCCAGCAGTTTCGGTACCTACGAGCAGTACTTC.

This rearrangement joins TRBV3-1 (or the pseudogene TRBV3-2) to TRBJ2-3; D possibly corresponds to TRBD1 (6 bases). Trimming stripped 9 bases from V and 1 base from J, with 14 bases between. Germline CDR1 reads LGHDT; CDR2 reads YNNKEL (reference sequence). This CDR3 has 14 residues. CDR3 nucleotides: TGTGCCAGTACTCCGGGACAACGCACAGATACGCAGTATTTT. This sequence encodes CASTPGQRTDTQYF.

This sequence joins TRBV19 and TRBJ1-2; 9 bases match TRBD1. Germline CDR1 is LNHDA and CDR2 is SQIVND (reference sequence). CDR3 length: 15 residues. V was clipped by 5 bases and J by 2 bases; unmatched bases: 6. The CDR3 loop is CASSVGQGRNYGYTF. As DNA, the CDR3 is TGTGCCAGTAGTGTCGGACAGGGGAGAAACTATGGCTACACCTTC.

This chain joins TRBV24-1 and TRBJ2-2; the match to TRBD1 covers 7 bases. CDR1 is KGHDR and CDR2 is SFDVKD in the germline V gene. V shed 3 bases, J shed 1 base, and the junction held 7 bases outside the gene matches. The CDR3 is made up of 17 amino acids. The CDR3 DNA follows: TGTGCCACCAGTGATCGCGACAGGGCTTTGAACACCGGGGAGCTGTTTTTT. Encoded protein: CATSDRDRALNTGELFF.

The rearrangement uses TRBV2 and TRBJ2-4; TRBD1 matches 8 bases. This CDR3 has 13 residues. With 3 bases clipped from V and 11 bases from J, the junction kept 6 bases outside the gene matches. The germline V gene encodes CDR1 SNHLY and CDR2 FYNNEI. Here the CDR3 DNA reads TGTGCCAGCAGTGATTACCCGGGACAGGTTCAGTACTTC. Translating gives CASSDYPGQVQYF.

V and J are TRBV7-6 and TRBJ2-3; TRBD2 aligns across 13 bases. Germline CDR1 SGHVS, CDR2 FNYEAQ. The trim removed 4 bases at V and 7 bases at J, leaving 11 bases unmatched. The CDR3 contains 17 residues. The CDR3 sequence: CASSSSGTSGGGNTQYF. The CDR3 nucleotides are TGTGCCAGCAGCTCCTCCGGAACTAGCGGGGGGGGGAATACGCAGTATTTT.

This clone was detected a few times. The CDR3 nucleotides read TGTGCCAGTAGTATTTCCGCGGGGGGAATTGGGGAGACCCAGTACTTC. Translated: CASSISAGGIGETQYF. The chain recombines TRBV19 with TRBJ2-5; 8 nucleotides match TRBD2. The CDR3 covers 16 residues. V lost 3 bases to trimming and J lost 5 bases; unmatched junction nucleotides: 11. Germline loops: CDR1 LNHDA, CDR2 SQIVND (reference sequence). The entire variable domain, with the rest obtained from reference TRBV19 and TRBJ2-5, is as follows: DGGITQSPKYLFRKEGQNVTLSCEQNLNHDAMYWYRQDPGQGLRLIYYSQIVNDFQKGDIAEGYSVSREKKESFPLTVTSAQKNPTAFYLCASSISAGGIGETQYFGPGTRLLVL.

This chain joins TRBV18 and TRBJ1-5; 9 nucleotides align to TRBD1. V dropped 1 base and J dropped 3; count of bases not matched to a gene: 7. Germline CDR1 KGHSH, CDR2 LQKENI. The CDR3 length is 17 residues. As DNA, the CDR3 is TGTGCCAGCTCACCACAAGACCGGGACAGGGTCAATCAGCCCCAGCATTTT. It specifies CASSPQDRDRVNQPQHF.

This sequence joins TRBV25-1 and TRBJ2-7, with TRBD2 matching over 8 bases. Germline V CDR1 and CDR2: MGHDK, SYGVNS. J lost 4 bases, V lost 11 bases, and 10 bases had no gene match. The CDR3 covers 13 residues. The DNA of the CDR3 is TGTGCCTCCTCCGGGGGGGCAAGATACGAGCAGTACTTC. This encodes CASSGGARYEQYF.

Points on this clone: An end of the junction differs from the germline gene, which may be a read error. The chain couples TRBV7-9 to TRBJ1-1, with D possibly TRBD1 on 5 matching bases. Per germline, CDR1 SEHNR and CDR2 FQNEAQ (reference sequence). CDR3 length: 13 residues. CDR3 residues: CASSLAGHPEAFF. The CDR3 coding sequence is TGTGCCAGCAGCCTAGCTGGACACCCCGAAGCTTTCTTT.

This sequence joins TRBV11-3 and TRBJ2-3, with D possibly being TRBD1 (5 bases). Deletions cut 1 base from V and 0 bases from J, with 8 bases between. In germline, CDR1 is SGHNT, CDR2 YENEEA. The CDR3 has 15 amino acids. This CDR3 reads CASSLGTISTDTQYF. The DNA for the CDR3 is TGTGCCAGCAGCTTAGGGACAATAAGCACAGATACGCAGTATTTT. The full variable domain, in which reference TRBV11-3 and TRBJ2-3 provide the parts outside the CDR3, is EAGVVQSPRYKIIEKKQPVAFWCNPISGHNTLYWYLQNLGQGPELLIRYENEEAVDDSQLPKDRFSAERLKGVDSTLKIQPAELGDSAVYLCASSLGTISTDTQYFGPGTRLTVL.

The chain employs TRBV6-2 or TRBV6-3 and TRBJ2-7; 8 nucleotides match TRBD1. The CDR3 is made up of 12 amino acids. J gave up 4 bases and V 4 bases, and 0 bases lay outside the gene matches. CDR1 and CDR2 (germline): MNHEY, SVGEGT. CDR3 loop: CASSWTGYEQYF. The CDR3 nucleotides read TGTGCCAGCAGTTGGACAGGGTACGAGCAGTACTTC.

This clone was observed a few times. The gene calls are TRBV6-6 and TRBJ2-5; 12 bases fit TRBD2. The ends lost 7 bases at V and 6 bases at J; junction bases unmatched: 9. There are 15 residues in the CDR3. The germline gives CDR1 MNHNY, CDR2 SVGAGI (reference sequence). In DNA form, the CDR3 reads TGTGCCAGCAAAAGACTAGCGGGAGCAGGAAAGACCCAGTACTTC. Its translation is CASKRLAGAGKTQYF.

The chain links TRBV7-9 to TRBJ2-1; 10 positions agree with TRBD2. This CDR3 has 15 amino acids. The trim removed 1 base at V and 6 bases at J, leaving 3 bases unmatched. CDR1 and CDR2 from the germline V gene are SEHNR and FQNEAQ (reference sequence). The CDR3 loop is CASSLGAGGLNEQFF. CDR3 in DNA: TGTGCCAGCAGCTTAGGAGCGGGGGGGCTCAATGAGCAGTTCTTC.

The count of this clone is one. The gene calls are TRBV6-2 or TRBV6-3 and TRBJ2-3; 11 nucleotides align to TRBD2. Per germline, CDR1 MNHEY and CDR2 SVGEGT. The V segment lost 5 bases and the J segment 6 bases; nucleotides outside the gene matches: 16. This CDR3 is 18 amino acids long. CDR3: CASSHQPLASGGSDTQYF. The CDR3 bases are TGTGCCAGCAGTCACCAACCACTAGCTAGCGGGGGGTCGGATACGCAGTATTTT.